This T cell receptor beta chain appears in the sequencing data of a study of shared clonotypes between healthy human individuals. Regarding the study as a whole: Even with large depth, rarefaction showed that sorted-subset sequencing was incomplete.

There are 11 residues in the CDR3. Germline V lookup: CDR1 DFQATT, CDR2 SNEGSKA (reference sequence). Trimming took off 4 bases at V and 0 bases at J, with 4 bases between the two ends. Comments on this clone: Its antigen is as yet unknown.

The run depth of the assay was deep. Generated by immunoSEQ multiplex PCR, the TCRdb table keeps only in-frame clones and is missing some. The data contain over a million clones, 95% to 99% of them seen just once; the ten biggest clones take up approximately 0.45%. This chain uses TRBV20-1 with TRBJ2-7, with unresolved D. This TCR derives from a young man in good health. Sequences were obtained from naive CD4+ T cells sorted from blood. The subset is: CD45RA+ positively selected. This CDR3 reads CSATFSYEQYF. The CDR3 bases are TGCAGTGCTACGTTCTCCTACGAGCAGTACTTC.